The 29 T cell receptor beta chains reported below all come from one sample, sequenced in a study of shared clonotypes between healthy human individuals. Here immunoSEQ multiplex PCR was the method, and the copy in TCRdb shows in-frame clones only, minus some. The sample lists about 2 million clones, over 85% occurring once. Naive-designated CD8 cells lacked CD45RO, were positively enriched for CCR7, and omitted terminally differentiated effector memory CD45RA+ cells. Sequencing used naive CD8+ T cells sorted from blood. The receptors were sampled from a man in his late teens or twenties in good health.

The chain joins TRBV27 to TRBJ2-7; a possible D gene is TRBD2 (6 bases). V was cut by 8 bases and J by 4 bases, with 12 bases left in between. The CDR3 runs to 12 residues. CDR1 is MNHEY, CDR2 SMNVEV, per germline (reference sequence). The CDR3 is CASGLGGYEQYF. The CDR3 DNA reads as TGTGCCAGCGGACTGGGGGGATACGAGCAGTACTTC.

The rearrangement joins TRBV2 to TRBJ2-7; 7 nucleotides match TRBD1. The CDR3 is made up of 15 amino acids. Trimming cost V 7 bases and J 3 bases; bases outside gene matches: 12. Germline CDR1 is SNHLY and CDR2 is FYNNEI. Here the CDR3 DNA reads TGTGCCAGCAAGCAAGGGCCGGGACAGAGCTACGAGCAGTACTTC. Translation: CASKQGPGQSYEQYF.

CDR3 sequence: CASRPPGLAGGRGPQETQYF. The CDR3 DNA is TGTGCCAGCAGGCCACCGGGACTAGCGGGCGGGAGGGGTCCCCAAGAGACCCAGTACTTC. The chain recombines TRBV28 with TRBJ2-5; 12 bases line up with TRBD2. The CDR3 loop spans 20 amino acids. Germline V CDR1 and CDR2: MDHEN, SYDVKM. V was pared by 6 bases and J by 1 base, with 18 bases of the junction left unmatched.

This rearrangement joins TRBV6-5 to TRBJ1-1; 8 bases are a match to TRBD1. The ends lost 8 bases at V and 10 bases at J; junction bases unmatched: 12. This CDR3 region has 13 residues. Germline CDR1 reads MNHEY; CDR2 reads SVGAGI. The CDR3 reads CASRKQGEVIAFF. The CDR3 DNA is TGTGCCAGCCGAAAACAGGGGGAAGTAATAGCTTTCTTT.

The chain has TRBV4-3 and TRBJ2-1; the D gene could be TRBD1 or TRBD2 (5 bases each). With 0 bases removed from V and 4 bases from J, the gap between germline ends came to 13 bases. This CDR3 region has 16 residues. Germline V lookup: CDR1 LGHNA, CDR2 YSLEER. The CDR3 loop reads CASSQEGTGPYNEQFF. CDR3 sequence (DNA): TGCGCCAGCAGCCAAGAAGGGACGGGGCCATACAATGAGCAGTTCTTC.

This clone was recorded only once. V and J are TRBV6-1 and TRBJ1-5; 8 bases match TRBD1. The V gene's germline CDR1 is MNHNS and CDR2 SASEGT. The CDR3 totals 15 residues. The V gene end was trimmed by 1 base and the J gene end by 6 bases; junction bases not matched to a gene: 5. For the CDR3, the DNA is TGTGCCAGCAGTGAAGACCCAGGGGGCGGTCAGCCCCAGCATTTT. Its translation: CASSEDPGGGQPQHF.

The chain couples TRBV6-6 to TRBJ2-1, with 9 bases matching TRBD1. CDR1 is MNHNY, CDR2 SVGAGI, per germline (reference sequence). This CDR3 spans 14 amino acids. J was trimmed by 5 bases and V by 10 bases; bases with no gene match: 9. The CDR3 DNA follows: TGTGCCACCGAGGGGGACAGGGCCCACAATGAGCAGTTCTTC. Protein product: CATEGDRAHNEQFF.

The CDR3 DNA reads as TGCGCCAGCAGCCAAGGGGGAGGGCTCACCTACGAGCAGTACTTC. Amino acid sequence: CASSQGGGLTYEQYF. The chain couples TRBV4-3 to TRBJ2-7, with 7 bases aligning to TRBD2. V dropped 1 base and J dropped 2; count of bases not matched to a gene: 5. The CDR3 sequence is 15 residues long. Looked up from germline, CDR1 is LGHNA and CDR2 is YSLEER.

J is TRBJ1-1 and V is TRBV10-2; unclear D gene. Between the trimmed V and J ends, which lost 7 bases and 8 bases, there was a span of 17 bases. This CDR3 comprises 13 residues. Germline-derived CDR1 and CDR2 are WSHSY and SAAADI. The CDR3 sequence: CASIQAAGLEAFF. For the CDR3, the DNA is TGCGCCAGCATCCAGGCGGCGGGTCTGGAAGCTTTCTTT.

This chain connects TRBV5-1 to TRBJ1-1; D is unclear. The CDR3 is made up of 15 amino acids. V was clipped by 0 bases and J by 2 bases, with 11 bases between them. Germline values: CDR1 SGHRS, CDR2 YFSETQ. The CDR3 is CASSLGRNTNTEAFF. CDR3 DNA: TGCGCCAGCAGCTTGGGTCGGAATACTAACACTGAAGCTTTCTTT.

The chain combines TRBV6-6 with TRBJ2-7, with 9 nucleotides matching TRBD1. V was pared by 5 bases and J by 5 bases, with 10 bases of the junction left unmatched. Germline V gene sequence: CDR1 MNHNY, CDR2 SVGAGI (reference sequence). CDR3 length equals 15 residues. CDR3 sequence (DNA): TGTGCCAGCAGTACCCGGGACAGGGTCATCGACGAGCAGTACTTC. Its translation: CASSTRDRVIDEQYF.

In DNA form, the CDR3 reads TGTGCCAGCAGCTTAGAAAGACCGGGACAACCCACCTACGAGCAGTACTTC. Amino acids: CASSLERPGQPTYEQYF. J is TRBJ2-7 and V is TRBV12-1; TRBD1 is the table's D call and was not checked against the DNA. TRBV12-1 is given as a pseudogene. This CDR3 is 17 amino acids long.

The chain joins TRBV7-8 to TRBJ2-5; D call uncertain. V was trimmed by 4 bases and J by 4 bases, leaving 4 bases between them. Germline CDR1 reads SGHVS; CDR2 reads FQNEAQ. CDR3 length: 11 amino acids. CDR3 sequence (DNA): TGTGCCAGCAGCTCGTCAGAGACCCAGTACTTC. Protein sequence: CASSSSETQYF.

V is TRBV6-5 and J is TRBJ1-2; perhaps TRBD1 as D (6 bases). Trimming shortened V by 8 bases and J by 5 bases, and 15 bases separated the two germline ends. In germline, CDR1 is MNHEY, CDR2 SVGAGI. The CDR3 is 13 amino acids. CDR3 DNA: TGTGCCAGCCGGGGGCCTGCGGGATATGGCTACACCTTC. It is translated as CASRGPAGYGYTF.

The chain has TRBV11-2 and TRBJ1-1; TRBD1 might be the D (6 bases). Germline lookup yields CDR1 SGHAT and CDR2 FQNNGV. V shed 6 bases and J shed 0 bases, with 17 bases lying between them. This CDR3 has 16 amino acids. CDR3 coding DNA: TGTGCCAGCAGTAAACCCGGGACAATACTGAACACTGAAGCTTTCTTT. It is translated as CASSKPGTILNTEAFF.

V and J are TRBV19 and TRBJ1-5; D ambiguous. Looked up from germline, CDR1 is LNHDA and CDR2 is SQIVND (reference sequence). The CDR3 runs to 14 residues. The V and J ends lost 1 base and 3 bases respectively, with 7 bases between them. The CDR3 DNA reads as TGTGCCAGTAGTATAGGAGGGCCCAATCAGCCCCAGCATTTT. Its translation is CASSIGGPNQPQHF.

For this clone: Other DNA sequences in this specimen translate into the identical CDR3. This chain uses TRBV9 with TRBJ2-1; TRBD1 matches 7 bases. Unmatched junction bases numbered 3, after V lost 0 bases and J lost 6 bases. The length of the CDR3 is 14 residues. Germline V gene sequence: CDR1 SGDLS, CDR2 YYNGEE. This CDR3 is CASSVAGGGNEQFF. Here the CDR3 DNA reads TGTGCCAGCAGCGTAGCAGGGGGTGGCAATGAGCAGTTCTTC.

The rearrangement links TRBV27 to TRBJ1-5; D is ambiguous. Germline CDR1 reads MNHEY; CDR2 reads SMNVEV (reference sequence). Trimming shortened V by 2 bases and J by 4 bases, and 15 bases separated the two germline ends. The CDR3 runs to 16 residues. In nucleotides, the CDR3 is TGTGCCAGCAGTTTAATTTTAGGTACGCCGAATCAGCCCCAGCATTTT. Translation gives CASSLILGTPNQPQHF.

The chain joins TRBV6-6 to TRBJ2-5; D is unresolved. This CDR3 has 14 amino acids. The ends were cut back, 0 bases at V and 0 bases at J, with 5 bases in the middle. Germline loops: CDR1 MNHNY, CDR2 SVGAGI (reference sequence). DNA of the CDR3: TGTGCCAGCAGTTACTCAGGGTACCAAGAGACCCAGTACTTC. The encoded protein is CASSYSGYQETQYF.

The rearrangement links TRBV27 to TRBJ2-3; 7 positions agree with TRBD2. This CDR3 is built from 16 residues. CDR1 is MNHEY, CDR2 SMNVEV, per germline (reference sequence). J lost 6 bases, V lost 5 bases, and 14 bases had no gene match. CDR3 protein: CASSPGREGLFDTQYF. In DNA form, the CDR3 reads TGTGCCAGCAGTCCAGGCAGGGAGGGGTTGTTTGATACGCAGTATTTT.

Regarding this clone: This sample also contains other DNA sequences that code for the same CDR3. This chain connects TRBV27 to TRBJ1-6, with D unresolved. V lost 2 bases and J 4 bases, leaving 6 bases between the germline ends. This CDR3 is built from 14 residues. Per the germline V gene, CDR1 is MNHEY and CDR2 is SMNVEV (reference sequence). CDR3 nucleotide sequence: TGTGCCAGCAGTTTAGGAGGGTATAATTCACCCCTCCACTTT. This codes for CASSLGGYNSPLHF.

The chain joins TRBV7-2 to TRBJ1-2; D is unresolved. CDR1 is SGHTA, CDR2 FQGNSA, per germline. The CDR3 length is 12 residues. V lost 4 bases and J lost 6, with 9 bases in between. CDR3 sequence: CASSWVGNGYTF. CDR3 nucleotide sequence: TGTGCCAGCAGCTGGGTCGGTAATGGCTACACCTTC.

The chain uses TRBV18 and TRBJ2-5; 7 bases match TRBD2. CDR3 length: 14 residues. Germline values: CDR1 KGHSH, CDR2 LQKENI. Trimming cost V 5 bases and J 1 base; bases outside gene matches: 4. This chain's CDR3 is CASSSQRGQETQYF. The CDR3 bases are TGTGCCAGCTCATCCCAGCGGGGCCAAGAGACCCAGTACTTC.

The chain is built from TRBV9 and TRBJ2-1, with 7 bases aligning to TRBD1. Per the germline V gene, CDR1 is SGDLS and CDR2 is YYNGEE. The CDR3 is 13 amino acids. V gave up 4 bases and J gave up 9 bases; unmatched junction bases: 7. The chain's CDR3 is CASSSRQGVEQFF. In nucleotides, the CDR3 is TGTGCCAGCAGCTCTCGACAGGGTGTTGAGCAGTTCTTC.

This sequence joins TRBV4-1 and TRBJ2-5; D might be TRBD2 (5 bases). Deletions cut 0 bases from V and 5 bases from J, with 22 bases between. The CDR3 covers 18 residues. The germline CDR1 and CDR2 sequences are MGHRA and YSYEKL. This chain's CDR3 is CASSQEAGEIDPGETQYF. In DNA, the CDR3 is TGCGCCAGCAGCCAAGAGGCAGGCGAAATAGATCCGGGGGAGACCCAGTACTTC.

V and J are TRBV14 and TRBJ2-3; no clear D. From germline, CDR1 is SGHDN and CDR2 FVKESK. This CDR3 has 14 amino acids. The V end was cut by 7 bases, the J end by 2 bases, with 13 bases between. The CDR3 sequence: CASKKKGFTDTQYF. The CDR3 bases are TGTGCCAGCAAGAAGAAGGGCTTCACAGATACGCAGTATTTT.

The genes are TRBV5-1 and TRBJ1-5, with a possible D match to TRBD1 (5 bases). The V end lost 5 bases, the J end lost 3 bases, and 9 bases lay between the germline ends. Per germline, CDR1 SGHRS and CDR2 YFSETQ. The CDR3 spans 13 residues. The CDR3, as DNA: TGCGCCAGCAGACAGGACCACAATCAGCCCCAGCATTTT. Protein product: CASRQDHNQPQHF.

V usage is TRBV25-1 and J usage is TRBJ2-4; 8 nucleotides match TRBD1. J lost 9 bases, V lost 4 bases, and 5 bases had no gene match. Germline loops: CDR1 MGHDK, CDR2 SYGVNS. CDR3 length equals 13 residues. The CDR3 bases are TGTGCCAGCAGTGTAACCACAGGGGGCATTCAGTACTTC. It codes for CASSVTTGGIQYF.

The rearrangement joins TRBV28 to TRBJ1-1; D is unresolved. Per the germline V gene, CDR1 is MDHEN and CDR2 is SYDVKM. The CDR3 loop spans 13 amino acids. V lost 3 bases and J lost 8, with 13 bases in between. The CDR3 spells CASSFRVDSEAFF. The DNA of the CDR3 is TGTGCCAGCAGTTTCCGGGTCGACTCGGAAGCTTTCTTT.